These T cell receptor beta chains were read from a single sample in a study of control samples from healthy donors and cancer patients. Profiled with immunoSEQ multiplex PCR; TCRdb holds only in-frame clones, not every one. The sample shows about 120,000 clones, more than 75% of them seen only once. The sequencing input was blood. These TCRs come from a young man in good health. The CDR3 runs from the conserved cysteine through the conserved F or W. The order of the fields is D gene, J gene, clone size, V gene, CDR3 DNA, CDR3 protein. A D gene is named only where the DNA matches it firmly. Not every row has a clone size; where given, it reads once, few, many or a size class.

D: -
J: TRBJ2-1
size: -
V: TRBV5-1
DNA: TGCGCCAGCAGCTTGGGAAACCCCAGGGGTGATGAGCAGTTCTTC
CDR3: CASSLGNPRGDEQFF

D: TRBD1
J: TRBJ1-4
size: -
V: TRBV28
DNA: TGTGCCAGCACCCCACTCCCGGGGACAGGGACCGGATCCGGAGCTAATGAAAAACTGTTTTTT
CDR3: CASTPLPGTGTGSGANEKLFF

D: -
J: TRBJ2-5
size: once
V: TRBV28
DNA: TGTGCCAGCAGGGCCACAGGGATCCTAGAGACCCAGTACTTC
CDR3: CASRATGILETQYF

D: TRBD1
J: TRBJ2-7
size: -
V: TRBV10-3
DNA: TGTGCCATCAGTGCGGTAGACAGGGTACGGTACGAGCAGTACTTC
CDR3: CAISAVDRVRYEQYF

D: -
J: TRBJ1-2
size: once
V: TRBV5-1
DNA: TGCGCCAGCAGCGAAAGGGGCCCCCTCTATGGGGGCTACACCTTC
CDR3: CASSERGPLYGGYTF

D: TRBD2
J: TRBJ2-2
size: once
V: TRBV24-1
DNA: TGTGCCACCAGTGATTTGCTGACTAGCGGGGCCGGCACCGGGGAGCTGTTTTTT
CDR3: CATSDLLTSGAGTGELFF

D: TRBD2
J: TRBJ2-3
size: few
V: TRBV5-4
DNA: TGTGCCAGCAGTCCGCCGGGACTAGCGGGAGTAGGAGGAGATACGCAGTATTTT
CDR3: CASSPPGLAGVGGDTQYF

D: -
J: TRBJ1-1
size: -
V: TRBV4-2
DNA: TGTGCCAGCAGCCAAGATCCACTGGGGGGGACTGAAGCTTTCTTT
CDR3: CASSQDPLGGTEAFF

D: -
J: TRBJ1-5
size: -
V: TRBV18
DNA: TGTGCCAGCTCACCAGATCAGGTCGGAGGCCAGCCCCAGCATTTT
CDR3: CASSPDQVGGQPQHF

D: -
J: TRBJ2-7
size: -
V: TRBV6-1
DNA: TGTGCCAGCAGTGAGGGGTTGGGAAGGACCTACGAGCAGTACTTC
CDR3: CASSEGLGRTYEQYF

D: -
J: TRBJ1-2
size: -
V: TRBV7-3
DNA: TGTGCCAGCAGCTTTCGAGGGAGCTATGGCTACACCTTC
CDR3: CASSFRGSYGYTF

D: TRBD1
J: TRBJ2-3
size: -
V: TRBV27
DNA: TGTGCCAGCAGTCGAAGCCGGGGGGGACAGGGGGCAAGGGATACGCAGTATTTT
CDR3: CASSRSRGGQGARDTQYF

D: TRBD2
J: TRBJ2-1
size: once
V: TRBV10-3
DNA: TGTGCCATCGGTATAGTAGCGGGAGTAAAAAATGAGCAGTTCTTC
CDR3: CAIGIVAGVKNEQFF

D: -
J: TRBJ2-1
size: -
V: TRBV5-1
DNA: TGCGCCAGCAGCTTGGTCTTGGGCAATGAGCAGTTCTTC
CDR3: CASSLVLGNEQFF

D: -
J: TRBJ2-2
size: -
V: TRBV9
DNA: TGTGCCAGCAGCGTAGCTGGTGCCACCGGGGAGCTGTTTTTT
CDR3: CASSVAGATGELFF

D: -
J: TRBJ2-3
size: once
V: TRBV30
DNA: TGTGCCTTCCCTCGGAGCACAGATACGCAGTATTTT
CDR3: CAFPRSTDTQYF

D: -
J: TRBJ1-5
size: -
V: TRBV6-5
DNA: TGTGCCACCAACGAAGGGAGTCAGCCCCAGCATTTT
CDR3: CATNEGSQPQHF

D: TRBD1
J: TRBJ1-4
size: few
V: TRBV6-5
DNA: TGTGCCACCGACAGGGTGGGGAATGAAAAACTGTTTTTT
CDR3: CATDRVGNEKLFF

D: -
J: TRBJ2-5
size: -
V: TRBV5-1
DNA: TGCGCCAGCAACTCGGGGACAAAGTACCAAGAGACCCAGTACTTC
CDR3: CASNSGTKYQETQYF

D: -
J: TRBJ1-1
size: -
V: TRBV24-1
DNA: TGTGCCACCAACAGACCCGGAGACACTGAAGCTTTCTTT
CDR3: CATNRPGDTEAFF

D: TRBD1
J: TRBJ2-2
size: once
V: TRBV7-3
DNA: TGTGCCACCTCTCCGGACAGGGCGAGCACCGGGGAGCTGTTTTTT
CDR3: CATSPDRASTGELFF

D: -
J: TRBJ2-2
size: -
V: TRBV19
DNA: TGTGCCAGTTTAAGACAGGCTGGTCACACCGGGGAGCTGTTTTTT
CDR3: CASLRQAGHTGELFF

D: -
J: TRBJ1-2
size: -
V: TRBV5-4
DNA: TGTGCCAGCAGGCTCCGGGACCGCAGAGATGGCTACACCTTC
CDR3: CASRLRDRRDGYTF

D: -
J: TRBJ2-2
size: -
V: TRBV30
DNA: TGTGCCTGGAGTGTATCCAGGCGCGGGGAGCTGTTTTTT
CDR3: CAWSVSRRGELFF

D: TRBD2
J: TRBJ2-1
size: -
V: TRBV7-8
DNA: TGTGCCAGCAGCTTAAGCGGGGTCTACAATGAGCAGTTCTTC
CDR3: CASSLSGVYNEQFF

D: TRBD1
J: TRBJ1-2
size: -
V: TRBV2
DNA: TGTGCCAACCCGGGACAGGGGGACTATGGCTACACCTTC
CDR3: CANPGQGDYGYTF

D: -
J: TRBJ2-1
size: -
V: TRBV3-1/TRBV3-2
DNA: TGTGCCAGCAGCCCACGTGAGTTGAGCTCCTACAATGAGCAGTTCTTC
CDR3: CASSPRELSSYNEQFF

D: -
J: TRBJ1-1
size: -
V: TRBV7-9
DNA: TGTGCCAGCAGCTTTGGAAGTGAAGCTTTCTTT
CDR3: CASSFGSEAFF